The present TCR beta chain was sequenced within a study of OX40 agonist ivuxolimab in advanced cancers. CDR1 MNHEY and CDR2 SVGAGI come from the germline V gene. This CDR3 has 15 residues. With 6 bases removed from V and 3 bases from J, the gap between germline ends came to 12 bases. Produced via immunoSEQ multiplex PCR; TCRdb's table is partial and in-frame only. The table includes tens of thousands of clones, 65% to 90% detected once. The chain is built from TRBV6-5 and TRBJ1-6; D is unclear. This TCR derives from an adult with an advanced solid tumor such as melanoma, head and neck, liver or kidney cancer. The source material was CD4+ or CD8+ T cells sorted from blood, sampled in a trial of the OX40 agonist ivuxolimab. Written as DNA, the CDR3 is TGTGCCAGCAGACCAATACAACACTATAATTCACCCCTCCACTTT. It encodes CASRPIQHYNSPLHF.